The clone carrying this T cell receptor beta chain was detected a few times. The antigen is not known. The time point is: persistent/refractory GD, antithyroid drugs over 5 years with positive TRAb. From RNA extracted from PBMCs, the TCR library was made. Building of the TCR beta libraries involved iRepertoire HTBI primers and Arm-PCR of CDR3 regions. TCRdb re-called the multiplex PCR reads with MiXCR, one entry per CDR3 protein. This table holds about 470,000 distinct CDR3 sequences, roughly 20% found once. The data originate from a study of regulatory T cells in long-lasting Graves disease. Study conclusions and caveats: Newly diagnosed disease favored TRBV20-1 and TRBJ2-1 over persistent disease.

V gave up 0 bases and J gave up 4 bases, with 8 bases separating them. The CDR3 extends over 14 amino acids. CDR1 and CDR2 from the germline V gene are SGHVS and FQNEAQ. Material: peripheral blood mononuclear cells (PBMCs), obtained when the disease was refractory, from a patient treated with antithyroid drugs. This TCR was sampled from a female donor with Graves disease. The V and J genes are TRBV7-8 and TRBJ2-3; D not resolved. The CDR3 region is CASSLARWADTQYF. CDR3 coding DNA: TGTGCCAGCAGCTTAGCGCGTTGGGCAGATACGCAGTATTTT.